The entry below describes one TCR beta chain. The assay ran at deep level. Investigators spread the genomic DNA of each subset evenly over several immunoSEQ plates. TCRdb keeps only in-frame clones here, not all; method: immunoSEQ multiplex PCR. The data show about half a million clones, around 77% seen once. The sample belongs to a study of shared clonotypes between healthy human individuals. As for the study in general: Serving as donors were a couple of women and a few men, whose ages spanned 18 to 49.

Those who donated were healthy HIV-negative adults, with no recent acute infections or vaccinations reported. CDR1 and CDR2 from the germline V gene are MNHEY and SVGAGI. This CDR3 comprises 14 residues. V lost 1 base to trimming and J lost 8 bases; unmatched junction nucleotides: 3. The sequencing input was PBMCs. The source is a woman aged 40 to 50 in good health. Some clones in this sample may be carry-over from other donors' samples. The J gene is TRBJ1-4, the V gene TRBV6-5; TRBD1 matches at 8 bases. For the CDR3, the DNA is TGTGCCAGCAGTTACTTGACAGGGGAGGAAAAACTGTTTTTT. Translated, it gives CASSYLTGEEKLFF.